The 18 T cell receptor beta chains given below trace back to one sample, sequenced in a study of somatic mutations in cytotoxic T cells in rheumatoid arthritis. Profiled with immunoSEQ multiplex PCR; TCRdb holds only in-frame clones, not every one. Seen here are roughly 4,500 clones, roughly nine tenths observed once, and the top ten hold about 29%. Sequenced material: CD8+ T cells sorted from blood. The receptor set was obtained from a woman in her seventies with rheumatoid arthritis.

The gene calls are TRBV19 and TRBJ1-2; D is uncertain. V shed 3 bases and J shed 8 bases, with 13 bases lying between them. The CDR3 runs to 13 residues. Germline CDR1 LNHDA, CDR2 SQIVND (reference sequence). The CDR3 coding sequence is TGTGCCAGTAGTATCCCTCCGGGAGGCGGCTACACCTTC. This gives the protein CASSIPPGGGYTF.

This clone was observed once. The rearrangement links TRBV7-9 to TRBJ1-1; D is perhaps TRBD1 (6 bases). Germline V gene sequence: CDR1 SEHNR, CDR2 FQNEAQ (reference sequence). CDR3 length: 14 residues. V was trimmed by 5 bases and J by 1 base, leaving 11 bases between them. The DNA for the CDR3 is TGTGCCAGCAGCCCTGGACAGAAGAACACTGAAGCTTTCTTT. This sequence encodes CASSPGQKNTEAFF.

In its sample, this clone ranks as large. The chain's CDR3 is CAIRPAGETDTQYF. CDR3 nucleotide sequence: TGTGCCATCCGTCCAGCGGGAGAAACAGATACGCAGTATTTT. The rearrangement links TRBV10-3 to TRBJ2-3, with 8 bases fitting TRBD2. The CDR3 has 14 amino acids. V gave up 8 bases and J gave up 3 bases; unmatched junction bases: 7. Germline V gives CDR1 ENHRY, CDR2 SYGVKD.

The gene calls are TRBV5-4 and TRBJ2-7, with D possibly being TRBD1 (7 bases). This CDR3 is built from 16 residues. Trimming stripped 1 base from V and 2 bases from J, with 16 bases between. The V gene's germline CDR1 is SGHNT and CDR2 YYREEE (reference sequence). CDR3 residues: CASSLTTGTGPYEQYF. The CDR3 DNA is TGTGCCAGCAGCTTGACGACAGGGACTGGGCCCTACGAGCAGTACTTC.

The chain is built from TRBV4-1 and TRBJ2-1; the D gene is possibly TRBD1 (5 bases). The V end was cut by 3 bases, the J end by 6 bases, with 21 bases between. Per germline, CDR1 MGHRA and CDR2 YSYEKL. The CDR3 sequence is 17 residues long. CDR3 sequence reads: CASSHPPLPRVGNEQFF. CDR3 coding DNA: TGCGCCAGCAGCCATCCCCCCTTGCCCAGGGTAGGCAATGAGCAGTTCTTC.

The rearrangement uses TRBV19 and TRBJ2-5, with TRBD2 matching 10 bases. The assigned J gene may be wrong: the sequence end matches TRBJ2-7 better. Looked up from germline, CDR1 is LNHDA and CDR2 is SQIVND (reference sequence). The length of the CDR3 is 14 residues. Written as DNA, the CDR3 is TGTGCCAGTAGCCCTAGCGGGAGTAACTACGAGCAGTACTTC. Translated, it gives CASSPSGSNYEQYF.

V gene TRBV7-9 combines with J gene TRBJ2-2; D ambiguous. Between the trimmed V and J ends, which lost 3 bases and 2 bases, there was a span of 7 bases. The CDR3 length is 14 residues. Per germline, CDR1 SEHNR and CDR2 FQNEAQ (reference sequence). The CDR3 sequence: CASSFQENTGELFF. DNA for the CDR3: TGTGCCAGCAGCTTCCAGGAAAACACCGGGGAGCTGTTTTTT.

The rearrangement uses TRBV9 and TRBJ2-7; no definite D call. Germline V CDR1 and CDR2: SGDLS, YYNGEE. The CDR3 extends over 14 amino acids. Trimming left V 0 bases short and J 2 bases short, with 9 bases between. The CDR3 DNA reads TGTGCCAGCAGCGTAGGCCAGTTCACCTACGAGCAGTACTTC. It codes for CASSVGQFTYEQYF.

The rearrangement joins TRBV5-8 to TRBJ1-3, with D hard to call. Trimming pared 1 base from V and 8 bases from J, leaving 13 bases between. From germline, CDR1 is SGHTS and CDR2 YDEGEE. The CDR3 length is 14 residues. CDR3 loop: CASSLKRARDTIYF. CDR3 DNA: TGTGCCAGCAGCTTGAAGAGGGCCCGGGACACCATATATTTT. Full variable domain (missing parts from reference TRBV5-8 and TRBJ1-3): EAGVTQSPTHLIKTRGQQATLRCSPISGHTSVYWYQQALGLGLQFLLWYDEGEERNRGNFPPRFSGRQFPNYSSELNVNALELEDSALYLCASSLKRARDTIYFGEGSWLTVV.

V is TRBV7-8 and J is TRBJ2-5; 7 bases are shared with TRBD2. This CDR3 comprises 16 residues. With 7 bases clipped from V and 4 bases from J, the junction kept 15 bases outside the gene matches. Germline V gene sequence: CDR1 SGHVS, CDR2 FQNEAQ. CDR3 amino acids: CASNPLIAGSGETQYF. The CDR3 coding sequence is TGTGCCAGCAACCCCCTTATAGCGGGCTCGGGAGAGACCCAGTACTTC.

The chain couples TRBV2 to TRBJ1-6, with a tentative D call TRBD1 (5 bases). Trimming took 9 bases from V and 6 from J, leaving 21 bases between them. The length of the CDR3 is 16 residues. CDR1 is SNHLY, CDR2 FYNNEI, per germline. The CDR3 DNA reads as TGTGCCAGATACCGGGACTTTCGTTGGAGTAATTCACCCCTCCACTTT. It codes for CARYRDFRWSNSPLHF.

The chain joins TRBV27 to TRBJ1-2, with a possible D match to TRBD1 (5 bases). V lost 5 bases to trimming and J lost 3 bases, with 13 bases between them. This CDR3 comprises 14 residues. Germline-derived CDR1 and CDR2 are MNHEY and SMNVEV (reference sequence). The CDR3 sequence is CASSGASNYYGYTF. The CDR3 DNA sequence: TGTGCCAGCAGTGGGGCCTCGAACTACTATGGCTACACCTTC.

V and J are TRBV10-1 and TRBJ2-2; TRBD2 matches 11 bases. CDR1 is WNHNN and CDR2 is SYGVQD in the germline V gene (reference sequence). The CDR3 has 14 amino acids. V was pared by 9 bases and J by 5 bases, with 5 bases of the junction left unmatched. This CDR3 is CASYSGRGTGELFF. The DNA of the CDR3 is TGCGCCAGTTATAGCGGGAGGGGTACCGGGGAGCTGTTTTTT.

J is TRBJ2-1 and V is TRBV27; 14 nucleotides align to TRBD2. V trimming: 8 bases; J trimming: 6 bases; junction bases outside the gene matches: 3. CDR3 size: 14 residues. Germline V lookup: CDR1 MNHEY, CDR2 SMNVEV (reference sequence). The CDR3 reads CASGTSGSFNEQFF. For the CDR3, the DNA is TGTGCCAGCGGGACTAGCGGGAGTTTCAATGAGCAGTTCTTC.

The CDR3 spells CASSQDGLAEYDTQYF. CDR3 nucleotides: TGCGCCAGCAGCCAAGATGGACTAGCGGAGTACGATACGCAGTATTTT. The rearrangement uses TRBV4-1 and TRBJ2-3, with 10 bases matching TRBD2. The CDR3 contains 16 residues. V shed 0 bases and J 6 bases; nucleotides not matched to a gene: 6. Per the germline V gene, CDR1 is MGHRA and CDR2 is YSYEKL.

The chain uses TRBV10-2 and TRBJ1-1; no clear D gene. Germline values: CDR1 WSHSY, CDR2 SAAADI. The ends were cut back, 8 bases at V and 6 bases at J, with 10 bases in the middle. The CDR3 covers 11 residues. The CDR3 region has the DNA TGCGCCAGCGGTTTGAGTTCTGAAGCTTTCTTT. Encoded protein: CASGLSSEAFF.

This chain connects TRBV5-1 to TRBJ2-2; 10 bases are shared with TRBD1. Per germline, CDR1 SGHRS and CDR2 YFSETQ. The CDR3 has 16 amino acids. J lost 6 bases, V lost 0 bases, and 5 bases had no gene match. CDR3 bases: TGCGCCAGCAGCTTGGCTCGGACAGGGGGGGCCGGGGAGCTGTTTTTT. Its protein product is CASSLARTGGAGELFF.

The gene calls are TRBV28 and TRBJ1-2, with TRBD1 identical over 7 bases. The germline V gene encodes CDR1 MDHEN and CDR2 SYDVKM. J was trimmed by 4 bases and V by 7 bases; bases with no gene match: 9. The CDR3 spans 14 residues. The CDR3 region is CASKPPQGIYGYTF. DNA of the CDR3: TGTGCCAGCAAACCTCCACAGGGGATCTATGGCTACACCTTC.